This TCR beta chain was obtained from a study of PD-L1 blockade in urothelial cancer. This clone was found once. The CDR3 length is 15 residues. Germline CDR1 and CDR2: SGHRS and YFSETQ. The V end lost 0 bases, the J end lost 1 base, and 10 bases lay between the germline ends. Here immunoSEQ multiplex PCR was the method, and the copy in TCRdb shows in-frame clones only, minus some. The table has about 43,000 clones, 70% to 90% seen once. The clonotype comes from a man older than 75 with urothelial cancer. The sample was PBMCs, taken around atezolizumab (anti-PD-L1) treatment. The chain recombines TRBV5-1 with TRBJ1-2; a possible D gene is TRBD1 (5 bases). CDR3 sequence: CASSLGQGNNYGYTF. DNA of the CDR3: TGCGCCAGCAGCTTGGGGCAGGGAAATAACTATGGCTACACCTTC.